The 9 T cell receptor beta chains listed next were all sequenced from one sample in a study of identical twins. TCRdb passed the 5' RACE reads through MiXCR, listing each CDR3 protein once. Counted here are about 530,000 distinct CDR3 sequences, about 22% occurring once; the ten biggest clones make up approximately 0.48%. The same sample was also studied in work on yellow fever vaccine responses in identical twins.

Sample: CD4+ T cells sorted from blood. The receptors originated from a woman aged 18-29 years in good health.

In its sample, this clonotype was seen many times. The chain has TRBV12-3 or TRBV12-4 and TRBJ2-1, with D possibly matching TRBD2 (5 bases). The CDR3 extends over 13 amino acids. The ends were cut back, 7 bases at V and 10 bases at J, with 17 bases in the middle. The CDR3 loop is CASKEALRGEQFF. CDR3 in DNA: TGTGCCAGCAAGGAGGCCCTCAGAGGGGAGCAGTTCTTC.

The chain joins TRBV9 to TRBJ2-1, with 8 bases that match TRBD2. The CDR3 is made up of 15 amino acids. The germline V gene has CDR1 SGDLS and CDR2 YYNGEE. The V and J ends lost 4 bases and 8 bases, in that order; junction bases with no gene match: 11. The CDR3 coding sequence is TGTGCCAGCAGCCTAAATAGCGGGGACGGGGATGAGCAGTTCTTC. Its translation is CASSLNSGDGDEQFF.

The V call is TRBV11-2, the J call TRBJ2-3; D might be TRBD2 (7 bases). The CDR3 totals 16 residues. The V gene lost 2 bases and the J gene lost 1 base, with 13 bases spanning the gap. CDR1 SGHAT and CDR2 FQNNGV come from the germline V gene. DNA of the CDR3: TGTGCCAGCAGCTTAAACGCGGGGGCTCGCACAGATACGCAGTATTTT. Translating gives CASSLNAGARTDTQYF.

This clonotype was counted only a few times. V and J are TRBV5-1 and TRBJ1-2, with D maybe TRBD1 (6 bases). CDR1 is SGHRS and CDR2 is YFSETQ in the germline V gene. There are 16 residues in the CDR3. V lost 5 bases and J 3 bases, leaving 20 bases between the germline ends. DNA of the CDR3: TGCGCCAGCAGACCGTTTGGGGGCGCGGGCGACTATGGCTACACCTTC. Amino acids: CASRPFGGAGDYGYTF.

This clonotype has just a few counts. The V and J genes are TRBV12-3 or TRBV12-4 and TRBJ2-3, with 7 bases matching TRBD1. J was trimmed by 1 base and V by 2 bases; bases with no gene match: 3. This CDR3 is 15 amino acids long. The CDR3 region has the DNA TGTGCCAGCAGTTTACGAGGGGGCGGCACAGATACGCAGTATTTT. This translates into CASSLRGGGTDTQYF.

This clonotype came up once. The chain uses TRBV3-1 and TRBJ1-5; D is perhaps TRBD1 (5 bases). Germline CDR1 reads LGHDT; CDR2 reads YNNKEL (reference sequence). This CDR3 is built from 15 residues. The ends were cut back, 3 bases at V and 0 bases at J, with 9 bases in the middle. The CDR3 sequence is CASSQSGYSNQPQHF. The CDR3 DNA sequence: TGTGCCAGCAGCCAGTCAGGGTATAGCAATCAGCCCCAGCATTTT.

The chain uses TRBV18 and TRBJ2-1; no reliable D call. Trimming cost V 3 bases and J 9 bases, with 12 bases left between them. The CDR3 has 13 residues. CDR1 is KGHSH, CDR2 LQKENI, per germline. CDR3 residues: CASSPPLEPEQFF. In DNA form, the CDR3 reads TGTGCCAGCTCACCCCCACTTGAACCTGAGCAGTTCTTC.

This clonotype was found a few times. The gene calls are TRBV7-9 and TRBJ1-3; 8 bases match TRBD1. The length of the CDR3 is 15 residues. Germline CDR1 reads SEHNR; CDR2 reads FQNEAQ (reference sequence). V lost 5 bases, J lost 4 bases, and 7 bases stayed unmatched. The CDR3 DNA follows: TGTGCCAGCAGCAAGGAAGGGGACAGGGGAAACACCATATATTTT. Residues: CASSKEGDRGNTIYF.

The chain couples TRBV3-1 to TRBJ2-3; a weak D match, TRBD2 (5 bases). From germline, CDR1 is LGHDT and CDR2 YNNKEL (reference sequence). This CDR3 region has 18 residues. The V gene lost 0 bases and the J gene lost 2 bases, with 18 bases spanning the gap. CDR3 protein: CASSQESGVGLVTDTQYF. Here the CDR3 DNA reads TGTGCCAGCAGCCAAGAATCCGGGGTCGGTTTGGTCACAGATACGCAGTATTTT.